The following is a T cell receptor (beta chain) sequence with its context. No cognate antigen has been identified for it. Qualities for individual bases were not recorded, and no much larger clone is one base off. Its CDR3 holds 14 amino acids, cysteine through phenylalanine. Only the CDR3 DNA is retained, 42 bases long and in frame from the first base. V and J are truncated by 6 bases and 4 bases respectively, leaving an intervening sequence of 15 bases. The germline V gene (reference sequence) specifies MNHEY as CDR1 and SMNVEV as CDR2. Peripheral blood CD8+ and CD4+ T cells from healthy donors, Susac syndrome patients and multiple sclerosis patients were profiled by high-throughput TCR beta sequencing. Treatment-naive patients with stable or active relapsing-remitting disease fulfilling revised McDonald criteria were used as multiple sclerosis controls. CD8+ TEMRA cells were enriched by FACS, while bulk CD8+ and CD4+ T cells were purified by magnetic negative isolation. Blood was collected in EDTA tubes and processed within 24 hours, with PBMCs isolated through density gradient centrifugation. PBMCs intended for TCR sequencing were frozen in liquid nitrogen and were later thawed in a 37 degrees C water bath. The sorted or isolated CD4+, CD8+ and CD8+ TEMRA cells reached a purity of at least 90%.

This sample is drawn from a study of CD8 T cells in Susac syndrome (dated by TCRdb to between 2018 and 2020). Context from the whole study: The study used repertoire sequencing to test whether antigen drove CD8+ T cell activation and differentiation in Susac syndrome. The clonality of the CD8+ T cell repertoire was compared across around twelve healthy donors, about 14 Susac syndrome patients and under 18 multiple sclerosis patients.

Study-wide conclusions, independent of this receptor: The study acknowledged that relatively few individuals were included in the TCR sequencing and HLA analysis.

RNA was extracted using the RNeasy kit, and roughly 0.45 to 1 microgram was reverse transcribed with random hexamers. TCR beta CDR3 regions were amplified with the immunoSEQ multiplex PCR assay covering 54 Vbeta and 13 Jbeta segments. PCR amplification bias was corrected by using a synthetic template baseline for primer optimization and computational correction. In the paper's pipeline: Reads were assigned to V, D and J genes according to IMGT and analyzed in immunoSEQ Analyzer, with only productive sequences retained. Clonality was calculated as one minus the Shannon entropy normalized by log2 of the number of productive unique sequences. For each patient and control, public and private clones were evaluated among the 100 most prevalent clones. Clones were defined as Susac-specific if absent from the healthy and MS cohorts, from around 1,000 published viral clones and from other ImmuneACCESS disease sequences. TCRdb trimmed public reads at Q25 via fastp, called clones via MiXCR and kept in-frame beta chains. All rows with the same CDR3 protein become a single entry with the most common DNA and genes. The V and J calls come from TCRdb's annotation, not from the publication. Present in this sample are about 430,000 distinct CDR3 sequences, 75% to 90% of which were seen just once. Jointly, the top ten make up approximately 0.12% of the sample.

Sequencing was carried out using CD8+ T cells from PBMCs. This TCR was recovered from a human donor with multiple sclerosis. The V and J segments used are TRBV27 and TRBJ1-2; TRBD1 might be the D gene, on 5 matching bases. Here is the DNA: TGTGCCAGCAGCACGGGGGACGCTCGCTATGGCTACACCTTC. Its coded protein is CASSTGDARYGYTF.